The clone carrying this TCR beta chain turned up a few times. The sample is drawn from a study of T cell repertoires in cytomegalovirus infection. Study-wide context: Indications of both CMV infection and matching HLA type were provided by public TCR beta signatures.

TCRdb re-derived calls from the reads in MiXCR, one entry per CDR3 protein. This sample has more than 150,000 distinct CDR3 sequences, with roughly 30% found just once. Per germline, CDR1 LNHDA and CDR2 SQIVND (reference sequence). Trimming removed 5 bases from V and 3 bases from J; junction bases left unmatched: 4. The CDR3 spans 13 residues. The receptor was isolated from a human donor in good health (CMV status not recorded). Some clones in this sample may be carry-over from other donors' samples. Sequencing was performed on PBMCs. The chain employs TRBV19 and TRBJ2-7, with 7 nucleotides matching TRBD1. The CDR3 region has the DNA TGTGCCAGTAGTCAGGGGGTGTTCTACGAGCAGTACTTC. Its protein is CASSQGVFYEQYF.